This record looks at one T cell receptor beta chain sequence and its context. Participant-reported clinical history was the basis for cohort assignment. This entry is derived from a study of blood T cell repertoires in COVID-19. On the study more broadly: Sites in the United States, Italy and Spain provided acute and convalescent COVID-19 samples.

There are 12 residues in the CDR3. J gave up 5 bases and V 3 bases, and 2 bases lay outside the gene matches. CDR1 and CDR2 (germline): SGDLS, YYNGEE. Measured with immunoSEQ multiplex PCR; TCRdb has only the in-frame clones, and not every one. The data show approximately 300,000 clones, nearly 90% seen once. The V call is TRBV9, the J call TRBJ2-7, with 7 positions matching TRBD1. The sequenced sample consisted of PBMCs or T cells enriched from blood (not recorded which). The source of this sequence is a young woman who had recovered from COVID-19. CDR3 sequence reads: CASSADRDEQYF. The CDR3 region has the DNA TGTGCCAGCAGCGCAGACAGGGACGAGCAGTACTTC. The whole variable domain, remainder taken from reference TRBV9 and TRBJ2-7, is DSGVTQTPKHLITATGQRVTLRCSPRSGDLSVYWYQQSLDQGLQFLIQYYNGEERAKGNILERFSAQQFPDLHSELNLSSLELGDSALYFCASSADRDEQYFGPGTRLTVT.